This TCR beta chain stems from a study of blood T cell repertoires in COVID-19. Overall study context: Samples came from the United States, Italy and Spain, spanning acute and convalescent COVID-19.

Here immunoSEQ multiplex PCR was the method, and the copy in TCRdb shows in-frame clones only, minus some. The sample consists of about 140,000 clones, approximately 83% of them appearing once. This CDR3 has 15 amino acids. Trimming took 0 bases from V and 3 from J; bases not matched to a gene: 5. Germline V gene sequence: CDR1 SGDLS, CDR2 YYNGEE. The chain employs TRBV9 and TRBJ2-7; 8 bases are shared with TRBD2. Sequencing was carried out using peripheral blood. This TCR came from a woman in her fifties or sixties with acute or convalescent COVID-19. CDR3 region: CASSVAGGPGYEQYF. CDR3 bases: TGTGCCAGCAGCGTAGCGGGAGGGCCGGGCTACGAGCAGTACTTC.